Listed here is a single TCR beta chain. What it recognizes is unknown. The sample originates from a study of human CD8 memory T cell subsets. Preparation of the TCR beta libraries relied on UMI-labeled 5' RACE. TCRdb re-analyzed the 5' RACE reads; it lists each CDR3 protein once, without DNA. The sample holds more than 6,000 distinct CDR3 sequences. Exhausted-like traits marked the TPEX cells, which were CCR7+ PD-1+ TIGIT+ early memory CD8+ T cells. Notes on the study in general: Stem-like memory and precursor exhausted T cell populations exhibited comparably high diversity, in distinction to effector memory cells.

CDR1 is SGHRS and CDR2 is YFSETQ in the germline V gene. This CDR3 contains 18 residues. The sample consisted of CD8+ T cells from PBMCs. The V and J genes are TRBV5-1 and TRBJ2-3; TCRdb designates TRBD2, a call that cannot be tested without DNA. The source is a human donor in good health. CDR3 in amino acids: CASSRSIFERLAGDTQYF.